These T cell receptor beta chains were read from a single sample in a study of T cell changes during pregnancy in multiple sclerosis. Sequencing used immunoSEQ multiplex PCR; TCRdb keeps in-frame clones, though not all of them. The sample has some 93,000 clones, around 94% seen once. The input for sequencing was peripheral blood, taken after pregnancy. All receptors come from a female donor with multiple sclerosis, enrolled in a pregnancy study. Each CDR3 is given without its conserved first and last residue.

TRBV30,11,AWSVTGAETQY
TRBV29-1,13,SVEGPLAGGNEQF
TRBV6-1,13,ASSAPALRGETQY
TRBV2,13,ASSDILSEATGYT
TRBV11-2,17,ASSLDLKTRGDYGYEQY
TRBV19,12,ASAGGYNSYEQY
TRBV7-2,12,ASSLVGGGDTQY
TRBV9,12,ASSAASEGYEQY
TRBV7-3,16,ASSLGFGTSGDTDTQY
TRBV7-2,11,ASSLAGGETQY
TRBV5-6,14,ASSRDRRPNNSPLH
TRBV27,15,ASRAPEGRGKNTEAF
TRBV21-1,13,ASSKLTGSNSPLH
TRBV7-2,12,ASRAGQGASDYT
TRBV7-9,15,ASSLRTGDLYNSPLH